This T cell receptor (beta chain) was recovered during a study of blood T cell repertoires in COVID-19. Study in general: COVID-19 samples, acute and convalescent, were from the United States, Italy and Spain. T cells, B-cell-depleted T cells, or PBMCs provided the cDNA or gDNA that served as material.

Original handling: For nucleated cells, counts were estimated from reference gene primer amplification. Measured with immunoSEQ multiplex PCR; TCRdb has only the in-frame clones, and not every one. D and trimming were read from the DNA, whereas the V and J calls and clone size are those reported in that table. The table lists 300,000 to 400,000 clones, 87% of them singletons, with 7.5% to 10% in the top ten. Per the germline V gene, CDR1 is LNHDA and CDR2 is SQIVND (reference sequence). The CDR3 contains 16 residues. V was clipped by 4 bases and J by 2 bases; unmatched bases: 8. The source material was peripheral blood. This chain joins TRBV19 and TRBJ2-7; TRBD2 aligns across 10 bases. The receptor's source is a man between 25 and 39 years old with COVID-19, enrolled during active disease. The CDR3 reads CASSNLWTSGTYEQYF. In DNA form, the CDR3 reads TGTGCCAGTAGTAATCTCTGGACTAGCGGTACCTACGAGCAGTACTTC.